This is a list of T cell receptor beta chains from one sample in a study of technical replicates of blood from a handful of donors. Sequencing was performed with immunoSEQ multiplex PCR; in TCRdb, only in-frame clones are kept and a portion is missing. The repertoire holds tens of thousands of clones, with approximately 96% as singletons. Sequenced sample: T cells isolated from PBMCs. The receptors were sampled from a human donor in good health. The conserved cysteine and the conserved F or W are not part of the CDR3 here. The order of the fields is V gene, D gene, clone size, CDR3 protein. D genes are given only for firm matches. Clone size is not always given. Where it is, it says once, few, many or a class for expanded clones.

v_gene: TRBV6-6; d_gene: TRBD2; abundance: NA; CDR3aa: ASSLPGGLITGELF
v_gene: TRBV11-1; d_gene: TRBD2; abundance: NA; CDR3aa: ASSQSGGVLTDTQY
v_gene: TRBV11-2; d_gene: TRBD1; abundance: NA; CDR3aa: ASSSRGQGNNEQF
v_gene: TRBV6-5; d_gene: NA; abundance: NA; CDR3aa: ASSYSGGQF
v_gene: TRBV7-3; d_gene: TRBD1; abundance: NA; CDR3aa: ASSQTGLEGYT
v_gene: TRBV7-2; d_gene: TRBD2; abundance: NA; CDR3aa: ASSFKSGRVEY
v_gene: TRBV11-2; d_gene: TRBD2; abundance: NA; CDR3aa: ASSLIGLAGAGEQY
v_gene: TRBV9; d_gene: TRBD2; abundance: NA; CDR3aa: ASSVAAGAGELF
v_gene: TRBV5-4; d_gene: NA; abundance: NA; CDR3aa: ASSLESDSYEQY
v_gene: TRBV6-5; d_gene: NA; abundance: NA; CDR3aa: ASMIVQGLNTEAF
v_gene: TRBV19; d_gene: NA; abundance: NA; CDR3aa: ASSMSPTSLYTGELF
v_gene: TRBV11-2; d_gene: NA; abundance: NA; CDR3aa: ASSLVSSYEQY
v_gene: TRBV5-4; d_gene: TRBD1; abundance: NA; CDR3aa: ASSSGKYRGVQPQH
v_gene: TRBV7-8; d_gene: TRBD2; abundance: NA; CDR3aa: ASIPGTSGRVRLGGGHNEQF
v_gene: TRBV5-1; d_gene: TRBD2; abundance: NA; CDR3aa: ASSFIAGGNYEQY
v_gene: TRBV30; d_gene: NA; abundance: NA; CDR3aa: AWSVWETYNEQF
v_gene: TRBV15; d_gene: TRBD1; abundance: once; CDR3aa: ATSRTGGTEAF
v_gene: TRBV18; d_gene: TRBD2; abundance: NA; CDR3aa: ASSPGVAGDLMNSGTQY
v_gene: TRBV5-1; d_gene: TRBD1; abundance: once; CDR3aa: ASSLLGQGTEAF
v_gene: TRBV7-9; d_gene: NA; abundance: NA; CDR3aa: ASSLPQGNEQF
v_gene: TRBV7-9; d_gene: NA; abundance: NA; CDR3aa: ASSYRVASTNEKLF
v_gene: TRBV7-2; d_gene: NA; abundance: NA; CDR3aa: ASSSTPSTDTQY
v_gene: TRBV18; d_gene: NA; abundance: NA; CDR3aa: ASSTLTTNYGYT
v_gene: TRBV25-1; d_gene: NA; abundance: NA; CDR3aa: ASSPYSGPNTEAF
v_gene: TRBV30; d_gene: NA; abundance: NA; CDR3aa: AWSASGAPNEKLF
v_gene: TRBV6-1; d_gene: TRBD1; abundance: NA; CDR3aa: ASSGLTSGGKAF
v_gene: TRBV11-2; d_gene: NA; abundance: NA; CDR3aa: ASSLVRDEQY
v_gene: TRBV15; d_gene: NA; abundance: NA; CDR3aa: ATSRDYGLNQPQH
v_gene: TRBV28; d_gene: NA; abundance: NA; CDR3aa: ASSLTASSYNEQF
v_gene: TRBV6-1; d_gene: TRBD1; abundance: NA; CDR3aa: ASSEVRGQNNYGYT
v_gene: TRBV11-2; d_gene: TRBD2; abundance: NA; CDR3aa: ASSFLAGVGEQF
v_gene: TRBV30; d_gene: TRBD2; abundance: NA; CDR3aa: AWGLGPYNEQF
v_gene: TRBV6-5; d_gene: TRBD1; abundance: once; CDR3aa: ASSYSGTGGVEQY
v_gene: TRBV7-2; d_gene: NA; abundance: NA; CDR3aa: ASSPGGGSYNEQF
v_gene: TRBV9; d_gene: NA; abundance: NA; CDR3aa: ASSGGGTDTQY
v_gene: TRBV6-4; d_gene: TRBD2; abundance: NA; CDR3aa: ASSEQAGGPGEQY
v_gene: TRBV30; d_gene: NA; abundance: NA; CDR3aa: AWSGRGIKMYTQY
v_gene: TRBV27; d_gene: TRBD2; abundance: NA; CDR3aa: ASSLSSGGRINEQF
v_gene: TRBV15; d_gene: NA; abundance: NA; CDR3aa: ATSRDLRFEQY
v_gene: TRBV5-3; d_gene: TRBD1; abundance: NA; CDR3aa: ARSADRVGACATNEKLF
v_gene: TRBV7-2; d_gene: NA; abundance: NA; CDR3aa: ASSLIYPEQY
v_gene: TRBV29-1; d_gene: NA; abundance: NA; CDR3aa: SVVKNTEAF
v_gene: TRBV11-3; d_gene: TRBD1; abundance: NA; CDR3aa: ASSPDRAGYNEQF
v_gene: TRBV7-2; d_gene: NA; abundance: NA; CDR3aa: ASSLIGGASTDTQY
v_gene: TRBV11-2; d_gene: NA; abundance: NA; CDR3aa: ASSLDVSNQPQH
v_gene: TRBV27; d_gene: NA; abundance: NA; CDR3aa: ASSLFFGSSYEQY
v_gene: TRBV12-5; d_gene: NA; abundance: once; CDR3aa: ASGDLVTSSYNEQF
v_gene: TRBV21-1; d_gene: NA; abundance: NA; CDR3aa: ASSTWGRTGELF
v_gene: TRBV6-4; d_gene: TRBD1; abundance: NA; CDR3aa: ASSLDRANTGELF
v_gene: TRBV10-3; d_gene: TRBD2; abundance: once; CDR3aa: AISEEASGLTGELF
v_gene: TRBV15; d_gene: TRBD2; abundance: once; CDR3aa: ATSSPGLAAYEQY
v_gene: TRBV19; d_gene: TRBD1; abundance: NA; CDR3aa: ASSLGQGAYNEQF
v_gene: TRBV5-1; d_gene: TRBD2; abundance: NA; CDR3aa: ASSLAGTSGSRSTDTQY